Only a few counts were recorded for the clone carrying this T cell receptor (beta chain). A universal primer binding site was introduced by template switching. The final cDNA contained unique molecular identifiers. TCRdb independently ran MiXCR on the 5' RACE reads; one entry per CDR3 protein. The data show under 250,000 distinct CDR3 sequences, with about 13% seen just once and roughly 4.2% held by the top ten. The record originates from a study of identical twins. Trimming took off 1 base at V and 2 bases at J, with 18 bases between the two ends. This CDR3 spans 17 amino acids. These data also featured in a second study, about yellow fever vaccine responses in identical twins.

The sequenced material came from memory (CD45RO+) T cells sorted from blood. This TCR came from a woman under 30 in good health. The chain uses TRBV12-3 or TRBV12-4 and TRBJ2-7; a possible D gene is TRBD1 (5 bases). The CDR3 loop is CASSLVVTDDIPYEQYF. The CDR3 DNA sequence: TGTGCCAGCAGTTTAGTGGTGACAGATGATATCCCCTACGAGCAGTACTTC.